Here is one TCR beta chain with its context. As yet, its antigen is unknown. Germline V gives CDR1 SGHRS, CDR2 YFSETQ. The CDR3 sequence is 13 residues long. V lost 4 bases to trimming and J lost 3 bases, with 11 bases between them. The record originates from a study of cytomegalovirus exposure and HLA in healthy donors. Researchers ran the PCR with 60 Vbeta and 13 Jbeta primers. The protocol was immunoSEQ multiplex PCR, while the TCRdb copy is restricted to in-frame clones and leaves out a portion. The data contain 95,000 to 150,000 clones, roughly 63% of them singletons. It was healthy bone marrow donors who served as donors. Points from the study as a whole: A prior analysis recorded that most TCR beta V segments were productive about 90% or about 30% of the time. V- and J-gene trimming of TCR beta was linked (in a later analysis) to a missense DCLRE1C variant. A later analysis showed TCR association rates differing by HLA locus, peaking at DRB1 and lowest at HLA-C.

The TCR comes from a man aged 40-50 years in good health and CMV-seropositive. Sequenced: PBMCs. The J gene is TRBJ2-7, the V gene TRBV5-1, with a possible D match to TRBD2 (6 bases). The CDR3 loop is CASSVGTGYEQYF. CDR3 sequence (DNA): TGCGCCAGCAGCGTCGGGACTGGCTACGAGCAGTACTTC.